The clone carrying this T cell receptor (beta chain) was counted only a few times. The V gene's germline CDR1 is SGHVS and CDR2 FQNEAQ. V was pared by 5 bases and J by 8 bases, with 10 bases between. This CDR3 is 13 amino acids long. This specimen comes from a study of human T cells and chemical hapten exposure. Noted time point: patch test 2, 6 weeks after DPC sensitization. The treatment here: therapeutic diphenylcyclopropenone sensitization with weekly scalp DPC. MiXCR, run by TCRdb on the RACE reads, gives a single entry per CDR3 protein. Of around 99,000 distinct CDR3 sequences listed, 9% to 9.5% are singletons.

Sample: whole blood, taken in connection with sensitization to the hapten diphenylcyclopropenone (DPC). The chain couples TRBV7-8 to TRBJ1-6; unclear D gene. The sequence derives from a woman aged 40 to 50 with alopecia areata. Some clones in this sample may be carry-over from other donors' samples. The CDR3 region is CASSPSHDSPLHF. The CDR3, as DNA: TGTGCCAGCAGCCCCTCACATGATTCACCCCTCCACTTT.